What follows describes a single T cell receptor (beta chain). This receptor's antigen is unknown. No clone much larger than this one lies a single base away; base qualities are absent. The same CDR3 is also encoded by other DNA sequences in this sample. The sample belongs to a study of shared clonotypes between healthy human individuals (dated by TCRdb to 2019 to 2021). Regarding the complete study: Two women and a few men aged 18 to 49 years were included in the cohort. For each donor, CD4 naive and CD4 memory were each run on three plates, CD8 naive on two plates, and CD8 memory on one plate. Blood TCR repertoires of five healthy adults were deeply sequenced to estimate repertoire size and the extent of clonotype sharing between individuals. Different laboratories and diverse techniques were used to prepare libraries and sequence TCR repertoires, to increase sequencing depth and limit assay-specific biases. Each donor's leukapheresis produced roughly between about 0.9 and 9.5 billion PBMCs. What the authors observed across the whole study: Rarefaction of sorted-subset datasets indicated incomplete sequencing despite the large sequencing depth. Roughly 5% of naive CD4, more than 3% of naive CD8, about 2.5% of memory CD4, and 0.35% to 0.5% of memory CD8 clonotypes were shared across a few donors. Because the study included only a small number of donors, the genetic and exposure-history diversity represented was limited. Larger estimated clonotype richness was generally found for naive subsets than for memory subsets. Clonotypes shared by all four sorted-subset donors showed higher generation probabilities than non-shared clonotypes. Pairwise subsampling led to the expectation that sequencing depth would affect the degree of clonotype sharing among donors. Sampling was limited to blood, and TCR repertoires in tissue likely differ from TCR repertoires in blood.

Using the deep immunoSEQ assay, TCR CDR3 regions were amplified from genomic DNA by multiplex PCR. Extracted genomic DNA from each cell subset was spread evenly across all wells of several immunoSEQ 96-well plates, with each plate serving as a replicate. For sorted subsets, roughly 200 ng genomic DNA, equal to approximately 30,000 T cell genomes, was loaded into each replicate PCR. Purified libraries were measured with a Qubit 3.0 fluorometer, size-checked on a Bioanalyzer 2100, and measured again with the KAPA Library Quantification kit. Every immunoSEQ 96-well plate was sequenced on a separate single-read 150-cycle Illumina NextSeq 550 flow cell. Concerning the study's data processing: Because only junctional sequences without quality scores were contained in the immunoSEQ output, filtering matching that applied to full-length reads could not be performed. To assign V/J genes and CDR3, sequences were annotated using PyIR, a Python wrapper for IgBLAST v1.9, with IMGT germline references. Any read was removed if the V/J assignment was weak (E-value above 1e-6), the CDR3 was missing, or the read contained stop codons, out-of-frame junctions, or ambiguous translated residues. V3J clonotypes were defined by identical inferred V gene, J gene, and CDR3 amino acid sequence. To compute the percentage overlap between repertoires, the number of shared unique clonotypes was divided by the size of the smaller repertoire. Three approaches were used to assess repertoire richness: RTK rarefaction, the Chao1 estimator, and Recon v2.1 estimates of unobserved clonotypes. Generation probabilities were computed with OLGA for all TCRbeta clonotypes obtained by the gDNA method from several donors. This is the immuneACCESS table as TCRdb keeps it, with only in-frame sequences that have V and J called. A part of the clones is gone; compared with another copy, unresolved V genes explain less than half, and the rest is unexplained. V and J calls and clone size are given by that table; D and trimming were obtained from the DNA. Across this sample there are roughly 2 million clones, with approximately 95% seen only once. About 0.13% of the sample rests with the top ten.

Relative to germline, V is 3 bases shorter and J is 7 bases shorter, with 9 bases between their ends. Via the germline V gene (reference sequence), CDR1 is GTSNPN and CDR2 SVGIG. Including the terminal cysteine and phenylalanine, the CDR3 comprises 11 residues. Left in the record is the CDR3 DNA by itself, 33 bases read in frame from the first base. The donors were healthy, HIV-negative adults who had no recently reported acute infections or vaccinations. All donors were Caucasian adults living in Nashville, Tennessee, USA. CD4+ T cells were enriched through magnetic negative selection, after which naive cells were positively selected on CD45RA and the remaining negative fraction served as the memory subset. Blood was collected by leukapheresis, and PBMCs were isolated by Ficoll-Histopaque density gradient centrifugation and then cryopreserved in liquid nitrogen vapor phase. Analytical flow cytometry was used to check the purity and quantity of every magnetically sorted T cell population. Each sorted fraction had its genomic DNA isolated and then quantified by UV absorbance on a Nanodrop 2000c.

Input material: naive CD4+ T cells sorted from blood. What the cell subset or site label conveys for this sample: CD45RA+ positively selected. The clonotype was recovered from a man aged 18 to 29 in good health. The chain uses TRBV30 and TRBJ1-2; there is no confident call for the D gene. In nucleotides, the sequence is TGTGCCTGGAGCCCCGGAGGTGGCTACACCTTC. Translated, it gives CAWSPGGGYTF.